The 18 T cell receptor beta chains presented below share a single source sample, sequenced in a study of cytotoxic CD8 clonotypes in ibrutinib-treated CLL. Assay: immunoSEQ multiplex PCR; the TCRdb copy retains only in-frame clones and omits some. Counted here are some 350,000 clones, roughly 70% occurring once; the ten biggest clones make up roughly 6%. The source material was PBMCs, sampled after 36 months of ibrutinib treatment. The receptors were sampled from a human donor with chronic lymphocytic leukemia.

CDR3 loop: CASSQTSGRAKQYF. The CDR3 DNA reads as TGTGCCAGCAGTCAAACTAGCGGGAGGGCCAAACAGTACTTC. The rearrangement joins TRBV28 to TRBJ2-7; 13 nucleotides line up with TRBD2. This CDR3 has 14 amino acids. V shed 5 bases, J shed 10 bases, and the junction held 8 bases outside the gene matches. Germline lookup yields CDR1 MDHEN and CDR2 SYDVKM.

The chain is built from TRBV7-8 and TRBJ2-4; D not resolved. V gave up 5 bases and J gave up 0 bases, with 11 bases separating them. Germline V lookup: CDR1 SGHVS, CDR2 FQNEAQ. This CDR3 contains 15 residues. CDR3 DNA sequence: TGTGCCAGCAGCCCTGCCGTGGTAGCCAAAAACATTCAGTACTTC. Its protein product is CASSPAVVAKNIQYF.

The V gene is TRBV28, the J gene TRBJ2-3; 9 positions agree with TRBD2. The CDR3 is 15 residues long. Per the germline V gene, CDR1 is MDHEN and CDR2 is SYDVKM. Germline trimming cut 5 bases from V and 1 base from J; bases unmatched to any gene: 4. This CDR3 reads CASSPRLAGTDTQYF. DNA of the CDR3: TGTGCCAGCAGTCCTCGACTAGCGGGCACAGATACGCAGTATTTT. The variable domain in full, completed from reference TRBV28 and TRBJ2-3, reads DVKVTQSSRYLVKRTGEKVFLECVQDMDHENMFWYRQDPGLGLRLIYFSYDVKMKEKGDIPEGYSVSREKKERFSLILESASTNQTSMYLCASSPRLAGTDTQYFGPGTRLTVL.

The chain links TRBV27 to TRBJ2-1; 10 bases are a match to TRBD1. This CDR3 has 17 residues. V was pared by 5 bases and J by 4 bases, with 11 bases of the junction left unmatched. Germline V lookup: CDR1 MNHEY, CDR2 SMNVEV (reference sequence). The DNA of the CDR3 is TGTGCCAGCAGTGACCGGGACAGGGGTCCCTCGTACAATGAGCAGTTCTTC. It specifies CASSDRDRGPSYNEQFF.

CDR3 in amino acids: CASSRDSPPAPQYF. The CDR3 nucleotides read TGTGCCAGCTCTCGCGACAGCCCACCGGCTCCGCAGTATTTT. The genes are TRBV18 and TRBJ2-3, with D perhaps matching TRBD1 (5 bases). The germline V gene has CDR1 KGHSH and CDR2 LQKENI. The CDR3 extends over 14 amino acids. Trimming stripped 6 bases from V and 10 bases from J, with 20 bases between.

This sequence joins TRBV13 and TRBJ2-7; D call uncertain. Germline V lookup: CDR1 PRHDT, CDR2 FYEKMQ (reference sequence). This CDR3 is 13 amino acids long. Between the trimmed V and J ends, which lost 6 bases and 5 bases, there was a span of 14 bases. CDR3 in amino acids: CASRLRQSHEQYF. The CDR3 DNA reads as TGTGCCAGCAGGCTAAGGCAGTCTCACGAGCAGTACTTC.

The V and J genes are TRBV6-6 and TRBJ2-5, with 9 bases matching TRBD1. V was clipped by 5 bases and J by 5 bases; unmatched bases: 6. CDR1 is MNHNY and CDR2 is SVGAGI in the germline V gene (reference sequence). This CDR3 contains 14 residues. CDR3 sequence reads: CASSVTGGLETQYF. CDR3 DNA sequence: TGTGCCAGCAGTGTCACAGGGGGCTTGGAGACCCAGTACTTC.

Comment on this clone: The junction differs from germline at one of its ends, possibly a read error. V usage is TRBV2 and J usage is TRBJ1-4, with TRBD1 matching over 9 bases. Germline lookup yields CDR1 SNHLY and CDR2 FYNNEI. The CDR3 runs 13 residues. This chain's CDR3 is CASGQGTSEKLFF. DNA for the CDR3: TGTGCCAGCGGACAGGGGACTAGTGAAAAACTGTTTTTT.

This clone was seen only a few times. The CDR3 region has the DNA TGTGCCAGCAGCTTAGCGGGGACTAGCGGGCACTATCCCTACGAGCAGTACTTC. Translating gives CASSLAGTSGHYPYEQYF. This chain links TRBV7-6 with TRBJ2-7, with TRBD2 matching over 12 bases. The germline CDR1 and CDR2 sequences are SGHVS and FNYEAQ. The CDR3 spans 18 residues. With 0 bases clipped from V and 2 bases from J, the junction kept 8 bases outside the gene matches.

V and J are TRBV7-9 and TRBJ1-4; 9 positions match TRBD1. CDR1 is SEHNR and CDR2 is FQNEAQ in the germline V gene (reference sequence). The CDR3 is made up of 15 amino acids. V lost 5 bases to trimming and J lost 10 bases; unmatched junction nucleotides: 11. The DNA of the CDR3 is TGTGCCAGCAGCAGCCAGACAGGGGGGATGGGAAAACTGTTTTTT. Its protein product is CASSSQTGGMGKLFF.

The rearrangement joins TRBV5-1 to TRBJ2-3; D perhaps matches TRBD2 (5 bases). Trimming stripped 3 bases from V and 4 bases from J, with 12 bases between. CDR3 length: 14 amino acids. Germline V gene sequence: CDR1 SGHRS, CDR2 YFSETQ. CDR3 amino acids: CASSWEFSADTQYF. CDR3 nucleotide sequence: TGCGCCAGCAGCTGGGAATTTAGCGCAGATACGCAGTATTTT.

This CDR3 is CASRTTGRMNTEAFF. The CDR3 DNA is TGTGCCAGCAGAACGACGGGACGGATGAACACTGAAGCTTTCTTT. This rearrangement joins TRBV2 to TRBJ1-1; perhaps TRBD1 as D (5 bases). This CDR3 is built from 15 residues. Per germline, CDR1 SNHLY and CDR2 FYNNEI. Trimming took 6 bases from V and 0 from J, leaving 14 bases between them. The full variable domain, rest sourced from reference TRBV2 and TRBJ1-1, is EPEVTQTPSHQVTQMGQEVILRCVPISNHLYFYWYRQILGQKVEFLVSFYNNEISEKSEIFDDQFSVERPDGSNFTLKIRSTKLEDSAMYFCASRTTGRMNTEAFFGQGTRLTVV.

The chain links TRBV6-5 to TRBJ1-4; the D gene is possibly TRBD1 (6 bases). The CDR3 spans 15 residues. CDR1 and CDR2 from the germline V gene are MNHEY and SVGAGI. V dropped 6 bases and J dropped 8 bases, with 19 bases sitting between them. This CDR3 is CASSLRGRVGEKLFF. The CDR3 nucleotides read TGTGCCAGCAGCCTCAGGGGCAGGGTTGGAGAAAAACTGTTTTTT.

The J gene is TRBJ1-5, the V gene TRBV6-1; D ambiguous. Germline V CDR1 and CDR2: MNHNS, SASEGT. V was clipped by 2 bases and J by 2 bases, with 7 bases between them. This CDR3 is built from 14 residues. CDR3 sequence reads: CASSEWGGNQPQHF. The CDR3 DNA is TGTGCCAGCAGTGAATGGGGTGGCAATCAGCCCCAGCATTTT.

This chain uses TRBV5-1 with TRBJ2-2, with D perhaps TRBD1 or TRBD2 (6 bases each). The CDR3 spans 15 residues. Germline lookup yields CDR1 SGHRS and CDR2 YFSETQ. V was cut by 5 bases and J by 2 bases, with 13 bases left in between. In DNA, the CDR3 is TGCGCCAGCAGAAGAGGGGGGATCAACACCGGGGAGCTGTTTTTT. Translating gives CASRRGGINTGELFF.

The chain employs TRBV11-2 and TRBJ2-7; D could derive from TRBD1 or TRBD2 (6 bases each). Trimming stripped 0 bases from V and 3 bases from J, with 15 bases between. The CDR3 length is 16 residues. Germline loops: CDR1 SGHAT, CDR2 FQNNGV. In nucleotides, the CDR3 is TGTGCCAGCAGCTTAGAATGGCTCAGGGGAGGCTACGAGCAGTACTTC. It specifies CASSLEWLRGGYEQYF.

The J gene is TRBJ1-2, the V gene TRBV7-9; D gene unclear. V was pared by 2 bases and J by 6 bases, with 10 bases between. Germline lookup yields CDR1 SEHNR and CDR2 FQNEAQ (reference sequence). CDR3 length: 13 residues. CDR3 coding DNA: TGTGCCAGCAGCTTAAGTCAGGCGGATGGCTACACCTTC. This gives the protein CASSLSQADGYTF.

This clone was seen more than once but under ten times. The chain employs TRBV7-9 and TRBJ2-7, with 14 bases identical to TRBD2. In germline, CDR1 is SEHNR, CDR2 FQNEAQ (reference sequence). This CDR3 comprises 17 residues. V shed 5 bases, J shed 7 bases, and the junction held 13 bases outside the gene matches. DNA for the CDR3: TGTGCCAGCAGCCCCAACCCGGGACTAGCGGGGGTAGGTGAGCAGTACTTC. Translation gives CASSPNPGLAGVGEQYF. Variable domain in full (rest from reference TRBV7-9 and TRBJ2-7): DTGVSQNPRHKITKRGQNVTFRCDPISEHNRLYWYRQTLGQGPEFLTYFQNEAQLEKSRLLSDRFSAERPKGSFSTLEIQRTEQGDSAMYLCASSPNPGLAGVGEQYFGPGTRLTVT.